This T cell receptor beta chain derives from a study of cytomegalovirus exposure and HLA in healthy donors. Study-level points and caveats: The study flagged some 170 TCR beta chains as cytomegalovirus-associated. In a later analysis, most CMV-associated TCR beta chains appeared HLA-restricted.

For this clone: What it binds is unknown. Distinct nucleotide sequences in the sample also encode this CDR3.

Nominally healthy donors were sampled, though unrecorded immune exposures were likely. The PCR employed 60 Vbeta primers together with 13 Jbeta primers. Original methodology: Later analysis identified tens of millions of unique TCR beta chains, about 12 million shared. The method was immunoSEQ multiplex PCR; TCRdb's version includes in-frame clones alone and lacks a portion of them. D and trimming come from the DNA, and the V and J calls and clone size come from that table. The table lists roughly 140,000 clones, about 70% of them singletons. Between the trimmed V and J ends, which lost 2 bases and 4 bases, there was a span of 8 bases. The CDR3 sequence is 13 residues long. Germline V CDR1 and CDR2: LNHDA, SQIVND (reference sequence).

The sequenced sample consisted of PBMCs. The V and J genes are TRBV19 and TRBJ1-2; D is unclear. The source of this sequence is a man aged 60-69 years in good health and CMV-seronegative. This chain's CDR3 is CASSIRPGYGYTF. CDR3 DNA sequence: TGTGCCAGTAGTATACGGCCGGGCTATGGCTACACCTTC.